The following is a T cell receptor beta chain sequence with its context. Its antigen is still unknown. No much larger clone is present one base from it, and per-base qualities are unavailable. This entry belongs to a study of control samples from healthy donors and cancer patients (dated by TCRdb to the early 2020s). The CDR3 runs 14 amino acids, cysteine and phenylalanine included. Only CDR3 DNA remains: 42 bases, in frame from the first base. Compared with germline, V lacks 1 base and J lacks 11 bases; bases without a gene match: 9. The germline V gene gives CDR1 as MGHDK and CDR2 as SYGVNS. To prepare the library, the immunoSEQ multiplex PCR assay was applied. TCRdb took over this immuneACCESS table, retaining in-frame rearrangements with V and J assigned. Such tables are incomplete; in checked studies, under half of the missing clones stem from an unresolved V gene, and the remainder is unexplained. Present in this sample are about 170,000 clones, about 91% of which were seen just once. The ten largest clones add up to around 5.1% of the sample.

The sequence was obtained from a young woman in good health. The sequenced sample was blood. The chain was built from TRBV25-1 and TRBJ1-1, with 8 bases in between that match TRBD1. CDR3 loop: CASSELQGVFSAFF. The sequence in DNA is TGTGCCAGCAGTGAATTACAGGGGGTCTTTTCTGCTTTCTTT.